What follows is one T cell receptor beta chain and its context. Antigen: not known. Cultured CD4+ T cell DNA was sequenced using the Oncomine TCR Beta short-read assay. TCRdb independently ran MiXCR on the PCR reads; one entry per CDR3 protein. The table has 7,000 or so distinct CDR3 sequences, around two fifths seen once. Treatment reported: approximately 11-day PBMC culture with coronavirus spike peptide pools or control peptides (ViraFEST assay). The unexposed donor gave CD4+ T cells before the COVID-19 pandemic (2011-2018). The sample comes from a study of vaccination and CD4 T cells after COVID-19. Study-wide background: Participants were administered two doses of either the BNT162b2 or the mRNA-1273 vaccine. Study-wide results and limits: Convalescent patients had a median roughly 86% of reactive clones appearing only post-vaccination.

J gave up 2 bases and V 4 bases, and 5 bases lay outside the gene matches. CDR1 DFQATT and CDR2 SNEGSKA come from the germline V gene (reference sequence). The CDR3 loop spans 14 amino acids. Material for sequencing was CD4+ T cells from blood, cultured in vitro. This sequence was found in a human donor in good health. V and J are TRBV20-1 and TRBJ1-1; 9 nucleotides agree with TRBD1. The CDR3 DNA follows: TGCAGTGCTACCCGGACAGGGGTTAACACTGAAGCTTTCTTT. Its protein product is CSATRTGVNTEAFF.